This T cell receptor (beta chain) came from a study of identical twins. The study's findings and limits: Cord blood beta clonotypes present at high abundance carried fewer insertions; no such pattern appeared in memory repertoires. Zero-insertion analyses might be partly confounded by invariant T cells like MAIT and iNKT. Where beta out-of-frame sequences were concerned, excess twin sharing was weaker.

TCRdb re-derived calls from the 5' RACE reads in MiXCR, one entry per CDR3 protein. The table has about 720,000 distinct CDR3 sequences, 15% to 20% seen once. CDR3 size: 13 residues. V lost 4 bases, J lost 0 bases, and 7 bases lay in between. Germline CDR1 reads SQVTM; CDR2 reads ANQGSEA. In its sample, this clonotype was seen many times. Its antigen remains unknown. A further study also used this sample, focusing on T cells expressing NK-cell markers. That report notes: The study drew TCR beta repertoires from sorted CD3+CD56+NKG2C+, CD3+CD56+NKG2C- and CD3+CD56-NKG2C+ T cells.

The chain joins TRBV29-1 to TRBJ2-1, with D hard to call. The sample consisted of PBMCs. This clonotype was obtained from a woman under 30 in good health. CDR3 in amino acids: CSVGESSYNEQFF. The DNA for the CDR3 is TGCAGCGTTGGTGAGAGCTCCTACAATGAGCAGTTCTTC.